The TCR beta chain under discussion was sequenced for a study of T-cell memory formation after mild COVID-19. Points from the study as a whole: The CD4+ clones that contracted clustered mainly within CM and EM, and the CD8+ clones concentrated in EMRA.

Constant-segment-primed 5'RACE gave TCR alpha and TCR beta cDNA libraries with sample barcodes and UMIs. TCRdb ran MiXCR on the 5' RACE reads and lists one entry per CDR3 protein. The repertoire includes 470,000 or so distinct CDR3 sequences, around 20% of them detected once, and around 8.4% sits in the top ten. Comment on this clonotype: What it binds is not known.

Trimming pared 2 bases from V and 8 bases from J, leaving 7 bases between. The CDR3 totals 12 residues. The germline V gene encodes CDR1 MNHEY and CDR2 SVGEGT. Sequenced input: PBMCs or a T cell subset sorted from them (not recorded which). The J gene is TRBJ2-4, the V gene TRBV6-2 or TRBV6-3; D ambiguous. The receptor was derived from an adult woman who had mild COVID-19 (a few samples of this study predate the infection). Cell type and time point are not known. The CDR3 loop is CASSYNRDIQYF. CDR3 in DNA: TGTGCCAGCAGTTACAATAGGGACATTCAGTACTTC.